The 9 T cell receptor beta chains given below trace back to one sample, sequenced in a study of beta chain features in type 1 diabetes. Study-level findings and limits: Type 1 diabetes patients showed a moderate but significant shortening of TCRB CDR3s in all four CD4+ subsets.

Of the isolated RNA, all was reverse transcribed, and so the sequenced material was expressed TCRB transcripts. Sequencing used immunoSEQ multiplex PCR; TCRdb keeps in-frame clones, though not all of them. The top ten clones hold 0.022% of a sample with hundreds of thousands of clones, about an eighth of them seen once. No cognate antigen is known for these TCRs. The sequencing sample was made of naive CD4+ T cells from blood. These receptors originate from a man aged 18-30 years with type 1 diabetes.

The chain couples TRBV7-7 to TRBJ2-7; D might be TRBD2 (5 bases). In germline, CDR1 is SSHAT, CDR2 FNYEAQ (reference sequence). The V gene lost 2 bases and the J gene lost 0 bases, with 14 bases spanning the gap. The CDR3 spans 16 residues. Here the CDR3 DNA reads TGTGCCAGCAGCTTACGGGGTAAGGTAAGCTCCTACGAGCAGTACTTC. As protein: CASSLRGKVSSYEQYF.

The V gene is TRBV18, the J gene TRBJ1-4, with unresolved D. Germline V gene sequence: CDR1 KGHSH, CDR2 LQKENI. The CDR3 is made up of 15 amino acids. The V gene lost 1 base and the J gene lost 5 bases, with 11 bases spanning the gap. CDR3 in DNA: TGTGCCAGCTCACCACTCGAGGGCCGCAATGAAAAACTGTTTTTT. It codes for CASSPLEGRNEKLFF.

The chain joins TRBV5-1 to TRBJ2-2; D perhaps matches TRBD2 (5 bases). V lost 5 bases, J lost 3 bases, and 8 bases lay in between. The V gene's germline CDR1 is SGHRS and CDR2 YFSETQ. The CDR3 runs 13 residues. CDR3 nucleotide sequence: TGCGCCAGCAGTATTAGCGACACCGGGGAGCTGTTTTTT. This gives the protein CASSISDTGELFF.

The CDR3: CASSPGQGWTEAFF. The CDR3 DNA follows: TGCGCCAGCAGCCCCGGACAGGGATGGACTGAAGCTTTCTTT. The gene calls are TRBV5-1 and TRBJ1-1; TRBD1 matches at 8 bases. This CDR3 is built from 14 residues. V gave up 4 bases and J gave up 5 bases; unmatched junction bases: 7. Germline V gene data show CDR1 as SGHRS and CDR2 as YFSETQ.

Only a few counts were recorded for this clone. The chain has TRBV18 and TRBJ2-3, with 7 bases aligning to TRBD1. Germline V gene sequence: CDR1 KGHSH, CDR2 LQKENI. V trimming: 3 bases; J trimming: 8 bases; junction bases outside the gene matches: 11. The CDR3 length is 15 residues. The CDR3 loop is CASSPETGATSTQYF. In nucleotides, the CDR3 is TGTGCCAGCTCACCGGAAACAGGGGCAACCTCTACGCAGTATTTT.

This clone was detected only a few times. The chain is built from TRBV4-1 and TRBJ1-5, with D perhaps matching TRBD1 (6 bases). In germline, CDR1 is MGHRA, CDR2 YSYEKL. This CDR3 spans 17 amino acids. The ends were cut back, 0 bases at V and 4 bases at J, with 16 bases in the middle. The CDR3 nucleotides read TGCGCCAGCAGCCAAGAGACAGGCCCGCGAGCTAATCAGCCCCAGCATTTT. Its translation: CASSQETGPRANQPQHF.

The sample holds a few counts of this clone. CDR3 in amino acids: CASSLTAPYNEQFF. The CDR3 DNA reads TGCGCCAGCAGCTTGACGGCCCCGTACAATGAGCAGTTCTTC. This chain links TRBV5-1 with TRBJ2-1; D gene uncertain. This CDR3 spans 14 amino acids. Trimming shortened V by 1 base and J by 4 bases, and 9 bases separated the two germline ends. Per the germline V gene, CDR1 is SGHRS and CDR2 is YFSETQ. The full variable domain, with the rest looked up from reference TRBV5-1 and TRBJ2-1, is KAGVTQTPRYLIKTRGQQVTLSCSPISGHRSVSWYQQTPGQGLQFLFEYFSETQRNKGNFPGRFSGRQFSNSRSEMNVSTLELGDSALYLCASSLTAPYNEQFFGPGTRLTVL.

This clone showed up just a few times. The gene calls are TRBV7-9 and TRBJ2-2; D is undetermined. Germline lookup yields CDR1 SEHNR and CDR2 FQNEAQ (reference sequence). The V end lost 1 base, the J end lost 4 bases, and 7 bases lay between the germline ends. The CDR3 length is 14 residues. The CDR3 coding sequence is TGTGCCAGCAGCTTAGGCACGGTCACCGGGGAGCTGTTTTTT. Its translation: CASSLGTVTGELFF.

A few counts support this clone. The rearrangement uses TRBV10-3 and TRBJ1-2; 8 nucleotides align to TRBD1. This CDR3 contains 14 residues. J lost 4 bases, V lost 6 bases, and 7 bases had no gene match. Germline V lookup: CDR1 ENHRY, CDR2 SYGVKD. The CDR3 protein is CAISPGTGVYGYTF. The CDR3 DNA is TGTGCCATCAGCCCCGGGACAGGAGTCTATGGCTACACCTTC.